Listed below are T cell receptor beta chains from one sample, sequenced in a study of T cell responses to AZD1222 COVID-19 vaccine. This table comes from immunoSEQ multiplex PCR, and its TCRdb copy is limited to in-frame clones, with some not included. Of around 120,000 clones in the sample, 90% to 95% are singletons; the top ten hold approximately 2.8%. Source: peripheral blood, taken on day 0 of AZD1222 vaccination. The receptors were gathered from an adult in good health. CDR3s include the opening cysteine and the closing phenylalanine or tryptophan. A D gene is named only where the DNA matches it firmly. Expanded clones are given a class, and other clones once, few, many or no size at all.

J	size	V	D	DNA	CDR3
TRBJ1-2	NA	TRBV6-5	NA	TGTGCCAGCAGGCCGGGTCCTAACTATGGCTACACCTTC	CASRPGPNYGYTF
TRBJ1-2	NA	TRBV30	TRBD1	TGTGCCTGGAATCCGACAGGGGTGGGCTATGGCTACACCTTC	CAWNPTGVGYGYTF
TRBJ1-1	few	TRBV7-7	NA	TGTGCCAGCAGCTTTGCCGAGGGGACTGAAGCTTTCTTT	CASSFAEGTEAFF
TRBJ1-3	NA	TRBV6-5	TRBD1	TGTGCCAGCAGTACCGGGACAGGGTTCCCTAACACCATATATTTT	CASSTGTGFPNTIYF
TRBJ1-2	NA	TRBV7-9	TRBD1	TGTGCCAGCAGCTCCCCTACCCCCGGGACAGTCTATGGCTACACCTTC	CASSSPTPGTVYGYTF
TRBJ1-4	NA	TRBV4-3	TRBD1	TGCGCCAGCAGCCAGGACAGGGATGGTAATGAAAAACTGTTTTTT	CASSQDRDGNEKLFF
TRBJ2-1	NA	TRBV29-1	TRBD2	TGCAGCGTTGATAAACTTCGGACTAGCGGGAGAGGGGGCGGTTATGAGCAGTTCTTC	CSVDKLRTSGRGGGYEQFF
TRBJ2-7	few	TRBV7-2	TRBD1	TGTGCCAGCAGCCCTCGCTCCGGACAGGGGGCCTACGAGCAGTACTTC	CASSPRSGQGAYEQYF
TRBJ1-1	NA	TRBV13	NA	TGTGCCAGCAGCAACACAGGGACGGGAAACACTGAAGCTTTCTTT	CASSNTGTGNTEAFF
TRBJ2-7	NA	TRBV30	TRBD2	TGTGCCTGTAATCGTGGGACTAGCAGGGACGAGCAGTACTTC	CACNRGTSRDEQYF
TRBJ1-5	NA	TRBV3-1/TRBV3-2	NA	TGTGCCAGCAGCCAAGATCTCCCAGGGAGCAATCAGCCCCAGCATTTT	CASSQDLPGSNQPQHF
TRBJ1-2	NA	TRBV5-1	NA	TGCGCCAGCAGCTTGACGGGATTGGGCTATGGCTACACCTTC	CASSLTGLGYGYTF
TRBJ2-1	NA	TRBV3-1/TRBV3-2	NA	TGTGCCAGCAGCCAAGACCGAGGAGCGCATGAGCAGTTCTTC	CASSQDRGAHEQFF
TRBJ2-1	NA	TRBV6-5	TRBD2	TGTGCCAGCAGTTCCCCCGTGGTAGCGGGGGGCTCCGAGCAGTTCTTC	CASSSPVVAGGSEQFF
TRBJ1-4	NA	TRBV7-2	TRBD1	TGTGCCAGCAGGTCCAACAGGGGCACTAATGAAAAACTGTTTTTT	CASRSNRGTNEKLFF
TRBJ2-7	NA	TRBV5-6	TRBD1	TGTGCCAGCAGCTTCCGGGACAGAACCTACGAGCAGTACTTC	CASSFRDRTYEQYF
TRBJ2-7	NA	TRBV6-2/TRBV6-3	TRBD2	TGTGCCAGCAGCCCAAGTGTTCTACTAGCGGGGACACCCTACGAGCAGTACTTC	CASSPSVLLAGTPYEQYF
TRBJ1-3	once	TRBV11-2	NA	TGTGCCAGCAGCCTAACCCCGGGATTTACGGCCGGAAACACCATATATTTT	CASSLTPGFTAGNTIYF
TRBJ1-1	NA	TRBV19	NA	TGTGCCAGTAGTATTAAGGCTCTGGGTACTGAAGCTTTCTTT	CASSIKALGTEAFF
TRBJ1-1	NA	TRBV19	TRBD1	TGTGCCAGTAGTGTTCCGGGACAGGCTTCCATGAACACTGAAGCTTTCTTT	CASSVPGQASMNTEAFF
TRBJ2-2	NA	TRBV5-1	NA	TGCGCCAGCAGCAACGACAGGAAGCCCACCGGGGAGCTGTTTTTT	CASSNDRKPTGELFF
TRBJ1-1	NA	TRBV2	TRBD1	TGTGCCAGCAGCGGACCGGGACAGGGTCTATCGAACACTGAAGCTTTCTTT	CASSGPGQGLSNTEAFF
TRBJ2-7	NA	TRBV9	TRBD2	TGTGCCAGCAGCGTAGAACTAGCGGGATCCTACGAGCAGTACTTC	CASSVELAGSYEQYF
TRBJ2-3	NA	TRBV6-4	NA	TGTGCCAGCAGTGCCAGCACAGATACGCAGTATTTT	CASSASTDTQYF
TRBJ1-3	NA	TRBV2	TRBD1	TGTGCCAGCAGCGAAACCGGGACAGCTTCTGGAAACACCATATATTTT	CASSETGTASGNTIYF
TRBJ2-7	NA	TRBV27	NA	TGTGCCAGCAGTTTAGGGCCGAAGGGGGAGCAGTACTTC	CASSLGPKGEQYF
TRBJ2-7	NA	TRBV29-1	TRBD1	TGCAGCGTGCGGACAGGAACTTACGAGCAGTACTTC	CSVRTGTYEQYF
TRBJ1-2	NA	TRBV24-1	NA	TGTGCCACAGCTGACGGGAACTATGGCTACACCTTC	CATADGNYGYTF
TRBJ1-3	NA	TRBV27	NA	TGTGCCAGCAGACCGACAGTCTCTGGAAACACCATATATTTT	CASRPTVSGNTIYF
TRBJ2-3	NA	TRBV6-2/TRBV6-3	NA	TGTGCCAGCAGTTACTCGAGGGGTAGCACAGATACGCAGTATTTT	CASSYSRGSTDTQYF
TRBJ2-3	NA	TRBV29-1	NA	TGCAGCGTTGAGGCAGCTGATATTACAGATACGCAGTATTTT	CSVEAADITDTQYF
TRBJ1-2	NA	TRBV4-1	TRBD1	TGCGCCAGCAGCCAAGCGGCCCACGGGGGACAGAGCTACACCTTC	CASSQAAHGGQSYTF
TRBJ1-2	NA	TRBV10-2	NA	TGCGCCAGCAGTGAAGTAACAGGGAACTATGGCTACACCTTC	CASSEVTGNYGYTF
TRBJ2-7	NA	TRBV5-1	TRBD2	TGCGCCAGCAGCTGGGGCGGGGCGGGAGCCCCCCCCTCTGGAAACTTC	CASSWGGAGAPPSGNF
TRBJ1-1	NA	TRBV5-5	TRBD1	TGTGCCAGCAGCTTGGCCGTCTGGACAGGGGTCACTGAAGCTTTCTTT	CASSLAVWTGVTEAFF
TRBJ1-3	NA	TRBV4-2	NA	TGTGCCAGCAGCCAAGATGGTGGCTCTGGAAACACCATATATTTT	CASSQDGGSGNTIYF
TRBJ2-1	NA	TRBV5-1	TRBD2	TGCGCCAGCAGCCGTAGGGCTAGCGGGATTGCTTCTGATGAGCAGTTCTTC	CASSRRASGIASDEQFF
TRBJ1-1	NA	TRBV12-3/TRBV12-4	NA	TGTGCCAGCAAAAACAGGGCGAACACTGAAGCTTTCTTT	CASKNRANTEAFF